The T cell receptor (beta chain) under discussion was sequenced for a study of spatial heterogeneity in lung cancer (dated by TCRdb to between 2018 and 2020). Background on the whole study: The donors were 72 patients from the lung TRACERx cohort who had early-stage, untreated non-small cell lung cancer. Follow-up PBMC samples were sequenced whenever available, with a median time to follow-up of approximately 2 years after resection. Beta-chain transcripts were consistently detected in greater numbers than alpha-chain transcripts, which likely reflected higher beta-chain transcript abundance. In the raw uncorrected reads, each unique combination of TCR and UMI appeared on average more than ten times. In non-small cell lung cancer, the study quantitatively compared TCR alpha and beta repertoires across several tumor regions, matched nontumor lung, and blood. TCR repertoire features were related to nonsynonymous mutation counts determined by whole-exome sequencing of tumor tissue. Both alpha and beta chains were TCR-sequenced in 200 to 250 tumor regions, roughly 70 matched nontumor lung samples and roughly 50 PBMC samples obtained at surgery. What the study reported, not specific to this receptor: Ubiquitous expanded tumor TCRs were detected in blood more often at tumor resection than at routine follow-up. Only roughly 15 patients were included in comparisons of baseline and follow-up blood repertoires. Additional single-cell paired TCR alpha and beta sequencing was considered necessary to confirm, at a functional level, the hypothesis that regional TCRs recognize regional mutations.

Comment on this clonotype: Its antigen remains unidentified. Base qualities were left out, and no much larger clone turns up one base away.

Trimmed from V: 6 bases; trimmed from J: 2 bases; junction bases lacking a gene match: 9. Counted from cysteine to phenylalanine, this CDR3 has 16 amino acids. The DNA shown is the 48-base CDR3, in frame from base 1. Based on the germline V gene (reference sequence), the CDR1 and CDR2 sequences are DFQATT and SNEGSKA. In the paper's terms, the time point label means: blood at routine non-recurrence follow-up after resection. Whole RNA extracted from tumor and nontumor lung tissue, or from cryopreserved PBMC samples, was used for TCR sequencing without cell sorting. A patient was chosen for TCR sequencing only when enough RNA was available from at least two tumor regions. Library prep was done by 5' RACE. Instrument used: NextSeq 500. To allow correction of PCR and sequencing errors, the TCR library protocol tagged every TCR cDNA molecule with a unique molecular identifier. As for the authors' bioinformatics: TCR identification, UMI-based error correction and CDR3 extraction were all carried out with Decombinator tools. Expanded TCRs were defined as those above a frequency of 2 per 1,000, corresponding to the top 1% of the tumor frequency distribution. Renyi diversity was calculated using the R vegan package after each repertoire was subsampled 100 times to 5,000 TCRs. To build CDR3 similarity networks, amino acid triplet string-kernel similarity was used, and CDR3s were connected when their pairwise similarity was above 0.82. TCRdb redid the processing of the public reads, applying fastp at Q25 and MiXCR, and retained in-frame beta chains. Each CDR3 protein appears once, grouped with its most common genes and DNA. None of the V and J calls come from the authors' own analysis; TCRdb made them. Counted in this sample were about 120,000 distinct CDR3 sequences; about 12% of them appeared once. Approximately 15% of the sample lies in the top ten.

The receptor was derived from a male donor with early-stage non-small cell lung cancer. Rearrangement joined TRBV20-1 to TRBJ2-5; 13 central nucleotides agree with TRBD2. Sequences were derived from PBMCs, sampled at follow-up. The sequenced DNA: TGCAGTGCCTCTGGGACTAGCGGGGCAGATCAAGAGACCCAGTACTTC. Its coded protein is CSASGTSGADQETQYF.